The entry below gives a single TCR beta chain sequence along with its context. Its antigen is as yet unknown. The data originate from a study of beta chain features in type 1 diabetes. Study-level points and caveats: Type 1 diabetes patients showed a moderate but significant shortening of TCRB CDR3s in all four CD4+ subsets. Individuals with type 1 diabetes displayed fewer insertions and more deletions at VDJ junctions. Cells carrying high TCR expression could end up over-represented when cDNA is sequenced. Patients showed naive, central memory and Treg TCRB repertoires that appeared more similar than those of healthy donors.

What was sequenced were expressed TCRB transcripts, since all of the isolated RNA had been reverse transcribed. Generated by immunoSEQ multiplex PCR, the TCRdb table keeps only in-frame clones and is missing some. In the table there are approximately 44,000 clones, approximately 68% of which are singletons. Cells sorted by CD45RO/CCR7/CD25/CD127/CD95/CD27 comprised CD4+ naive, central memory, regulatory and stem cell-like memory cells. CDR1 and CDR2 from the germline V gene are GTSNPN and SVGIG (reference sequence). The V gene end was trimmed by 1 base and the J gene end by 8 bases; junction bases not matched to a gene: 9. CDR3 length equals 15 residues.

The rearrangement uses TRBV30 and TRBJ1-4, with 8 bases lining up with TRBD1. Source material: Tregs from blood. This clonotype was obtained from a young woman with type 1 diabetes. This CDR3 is CAWSAQGVRREKLFF. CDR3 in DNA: TGTGCCTGGAGTGCACAGGGGGTGAGGAGGGAAAAACTGTTTTTT.